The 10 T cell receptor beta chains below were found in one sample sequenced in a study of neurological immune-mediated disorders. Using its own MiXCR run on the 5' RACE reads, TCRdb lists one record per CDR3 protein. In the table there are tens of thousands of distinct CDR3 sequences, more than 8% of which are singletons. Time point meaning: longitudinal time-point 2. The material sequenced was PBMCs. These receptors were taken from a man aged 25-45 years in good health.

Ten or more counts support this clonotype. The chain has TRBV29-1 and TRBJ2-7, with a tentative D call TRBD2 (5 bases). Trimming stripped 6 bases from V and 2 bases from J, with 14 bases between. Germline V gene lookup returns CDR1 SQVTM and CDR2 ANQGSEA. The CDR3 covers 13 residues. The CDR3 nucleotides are TGCAGCGTAGTCGCCGGGATCCCCTACGAGCAGTACTTC. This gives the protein CSVVAGIPYEQYF.

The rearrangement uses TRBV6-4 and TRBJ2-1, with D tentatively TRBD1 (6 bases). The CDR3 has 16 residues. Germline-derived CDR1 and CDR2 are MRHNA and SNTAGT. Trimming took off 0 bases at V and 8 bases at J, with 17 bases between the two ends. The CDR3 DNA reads TGTGCCAGCAGTGACTCGAGGGACATACAATCGGATGAGCAGTTCTTC. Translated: CASSDSRDIQSDEQFF.

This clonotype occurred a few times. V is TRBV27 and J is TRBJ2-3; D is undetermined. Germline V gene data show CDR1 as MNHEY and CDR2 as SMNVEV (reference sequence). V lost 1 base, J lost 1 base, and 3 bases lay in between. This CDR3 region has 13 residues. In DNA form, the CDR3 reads TGTGCCAGCAGTTTATACCGCACAGATACGCAGTATTTT. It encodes CASSLYRTDTQYF.

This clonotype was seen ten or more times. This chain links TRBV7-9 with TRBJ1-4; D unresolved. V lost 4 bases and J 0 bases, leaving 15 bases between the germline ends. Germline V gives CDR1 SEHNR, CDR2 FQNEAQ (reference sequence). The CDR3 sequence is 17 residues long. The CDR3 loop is CASSSTGFTATNEKLFF. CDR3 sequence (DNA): TGTGCCAGCAGCTCTACGGGTTTCACCGCAACTAATGAAAAACTGTTTTTT.

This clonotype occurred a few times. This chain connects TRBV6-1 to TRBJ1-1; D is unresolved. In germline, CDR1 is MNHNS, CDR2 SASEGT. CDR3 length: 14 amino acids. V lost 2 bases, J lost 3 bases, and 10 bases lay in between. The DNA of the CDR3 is TGTGCCAGCAGTGAACAAGACGGATACACTGAAGCTTTCTTT. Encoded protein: CASSEQDGYTEAFF.

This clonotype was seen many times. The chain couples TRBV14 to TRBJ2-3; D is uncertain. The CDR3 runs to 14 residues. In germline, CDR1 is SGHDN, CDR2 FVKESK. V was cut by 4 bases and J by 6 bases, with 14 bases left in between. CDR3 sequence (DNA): TGTGCCAGCAGCCCTCTGGTATCTCGGGATACGCAGTATTTT. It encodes CASSPLVSRDTQYF.

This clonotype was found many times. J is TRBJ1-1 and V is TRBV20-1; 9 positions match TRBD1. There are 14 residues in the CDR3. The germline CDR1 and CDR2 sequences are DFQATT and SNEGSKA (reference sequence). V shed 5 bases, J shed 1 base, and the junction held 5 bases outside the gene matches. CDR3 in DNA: TGCAGTGCTTCACCGGGACAGGGGAACACTGAAGCTTTCTTT. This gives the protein CSASPGQGNTEAFF.

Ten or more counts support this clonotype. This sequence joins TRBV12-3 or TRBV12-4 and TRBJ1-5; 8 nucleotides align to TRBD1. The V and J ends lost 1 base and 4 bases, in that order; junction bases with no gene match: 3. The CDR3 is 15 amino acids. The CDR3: CASSLVGQGNQPQHF. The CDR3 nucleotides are TGTGCCAGCAGTTTAGTCGGACAGGGAAATCAGCCCCAGCATTTT.

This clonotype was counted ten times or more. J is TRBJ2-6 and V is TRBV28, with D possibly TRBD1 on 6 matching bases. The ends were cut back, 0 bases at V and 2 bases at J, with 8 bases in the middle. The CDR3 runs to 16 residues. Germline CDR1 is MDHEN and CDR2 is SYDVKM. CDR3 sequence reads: CASSLWNRAGANVLTF. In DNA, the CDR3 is TGTGCCAGCAGTTTATGGAACAGGGCTGGGGCCAACGTCCTGACTTTC.

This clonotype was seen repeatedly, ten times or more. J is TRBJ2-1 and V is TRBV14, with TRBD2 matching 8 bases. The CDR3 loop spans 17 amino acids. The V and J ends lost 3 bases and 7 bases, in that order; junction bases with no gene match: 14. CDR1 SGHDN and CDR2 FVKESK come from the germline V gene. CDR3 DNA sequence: TGTGCCAGCAGCCATAGGCTGTCGGGAGGGCTAAGGAATGAGCAGTTCTTC. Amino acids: CASSHRLSGGLRNEQFF.